A selection of T cell receptor beta chains follows, all from one sample in a study of radiation and T cells in renal cell carcinoma. Generated by immunoSEQ multiplex PCR, the TCRdb table keeps only in-frame clones and is missing some. The sample yields under 20,000 clones, around three fifths seen once. Sequenced material: tumor tissue, taken from a patient whose treatment included radiotherapy and nephrectomy. All receptors come from a woman between 65 and 79 years old with renal cell carcinoma. The CDR3 runs from the conserved cysteine through the conserved F or W. The D gene is left open where the match is weak. The size entry is marked missing in some rows and otherwise reads once, few, many or a size class.

-	TRBV7-2	-	TRBJ1-5	TGTGCCAGCAGCTTAGGACCAGATCAACAGCCCCAGCATTTT	CASSLGPDQQPQHF
once	TRBV2	-	TRBJ2-4	TGTGCCAGCAGTCCTGAGGGCGTAGCCAAAAACATTCAGTACTTC	CASSPEGVAKNIQYF
-	TRBV6-5	-	TRBJ1-1	TGTGCCAGCAGTCCACGGACAGATTATGAAGCTTTCTTT	CASSPRTDYEAFF
-	TRBV6-5	-	TRBJ1-4	TGTGCCAGCAGTTACTCGAATGGCGCAAATGAAAAACTGTTTTTT	CASSYSNGANEKLFF
-	TRBV19	-	TRBJ2-5	TGTGCCAGTAGTATAGCGCAAGAGACCCAGTACTTC	CASSIAQETQYF
-	TRBV4-1	TRBD1	TRBJ1-4	TGCGCCAGCAGCCAAGTGGCACGACAGGGACTTGAAAAACTGTTTTTT	CASSQVARQGLEKLFF
-	TRBV10-3	-	TRBJ2-7	TGTGCCATCAGCGGCAGGGTCGTGGGGTCCTACGAGCAGTACTTC	CAISGRVVGSYEQYF
-	TRBV10-1	-	TRBJ1-4	TGCGCCAGCAGTGACCCACGGGACGGCGATGGGAAAAAACTGTTTTTT	CASSDPRDGDGKKLFF
once	TRBV2	TRBD2	TRBJ2-1	TGTGCCAGCGGAGGGGGACTAGACAATGAGCAGTTCTTC	CASGGGLDNEQFF
-	TRBV21-1	-	TRBJ1-3	TGTGCCAGCAGCGTAGAAGAAGGGGGCGGATTCGGTGGAAACACCATATATTTT	CASSVEEGGGFGGNTIYF
-	TRBV14	-	TRBJ1-1	TGTGCCAGCAGCCAAGATTTACGCGGGACTGAAGCTTTCTTT	CASSQDLRGTEAFF
-	TRBV5-1	-	TRBJ2-7	TGCGCCAGCAGAGACAGTTCGGTCTACGAGCAGTACTTC	CASRDSSVYEQYF
-	TRBV30	-	TRBJ1-1	TGTGCCTGGAGCGTAGACGAGGGGGGCGCTGAAGCTTTCTTT	CAWSVDEGGAEAFF
once	TRBV7-9	TRBD1	TRBJ2-1	TGTGCCAGCAGCTTAGGACAGGGGCCTTACAATGAGCAGTTCTTC	CASSLGQGPYNEQFF
few	TRBV9	-	TRBJ2-7	TGTGCCAGCAGCGCGTTCCCGAGCTACGAGCAGTACTTC	CASSAFPSYEQYF
few	TRBV5-6	-	TRBJ1-1	TGTGCCAGCAGCTTGAACACTGAAGCTTTCTTT	CASSLNTEAFF
few	TRBV7-2	-	TRBJ1-5	TGTGCCAGCAGCTTAAACGTAGGAGCCAATCAGCCCCAGCATTTT	CASSLNVGANQPQHF
-	TRBV18	-	TRBJ2-2	TGTGCCAGCTCACCACCAGGGGCCGGGGAGCTGTTTTTT	CASSPPGAGELFF
-	TRBV5-4	TRBD2	TRBJ2-2	TGTGCCAGCAGCTTGGCTAGCGGGGGAACCGGGGAGCTGTTTTTT	CASSLASGGTGELFF
-	TRBV11-1	-	TRBJ1-1	TGTGCCAGCAGCTTATTGAGTCAGAACACTGAAGCTTTCTTT	CASSLLSQNTEAFF
many	TRBV5-4	-	TRBJ2-3	TGTGCCAGCAGCTCCGATGGGGAGGGCACAGATACGCAGTATTTT	CASSSDGEGTDTQYF
-	TRBV7-2	-	TRBJ2-3	TGTGCCAGCAGCTCACTAGGGCCAGATACGCAGTATTTT	CASSSLGPDTQYF
few	TRBV5-1	TRBD2	TRBJ2-1	TGCGCCAGCAGGTACCCCGGGACTAGCGGGAGCAATGAGCAGTTCTTC	CASRYPGTSGSNEQFF
-	TRBV6-5	-	TRBJ2-1	TGTGCCAGCATTGGAAGGGGCGTCAATCCGGGTGAGCAGTTCTTC	CASIGRGVNPGEQFF
-	TRBV5-1	TRBD2	TRBJ2-5	TGCGCCAGCAGCCATGGGACTAGCGGGGGGGCGGAGACCCAGTACTTC	CASSHGTSGGAETQYF
once	TRBV6-1	TRBD2	TRBJ2-7	TGTGCCAGCATTCCCGCCGGGGGGAGCTCCTACGAGCAGTACTTC	CASIPAGGSSYEQYF
-	TRBV15	-	TRBJ2-5	TGTGCCACCAGGGCGACCGCAGAGTCTCAAGAGACCCAGTACTTC	CATRATAESQETQYF
-	TRBV12-5	TRBD2	TRBJ2-3	TGTGCTAGTGGTCCGGGGGGGCTCTCAGATACGCAGTATTTT	CASGPGGLSDTQYF
-	TRBV18	-	TRBJ1-6	TGTGCCAGCTCACCTGGGGCCGGCGGGGTTTCACCCCTCCACTTT	CASSPGAGGVSPLHF
-	TRBV4-1	-	TRBJ2-7	TGCGCCAGCAGCCAAGATAGCCCGGGTCTATCCTACGAGCAGTACTTC	CASSQDSPGLSYEQYF
-	TRBV6-1	-	TRBJ2-3	TGTGCCAGCAGGTTTCAAGATACGCAGTATTTT	CASRFQDTQYF
-	TRBV30	-	TRBJ2-6	TGTGCCTGGGGGAACCCTGGGGCCAACGTCCTGACTTTC	CAWGNPGANVLTF
once	TRBV9	-	TRBJ2-1	TGTGCCAGCAGCGGAGGGACGGCTAGCTCCTACAATGAGCAGTTCTTC	CASSGGTASSYNEQFF
-	TRBV5-1	-	TRBJ2-1	TGCGCCAGCAGCTTGGGCGCGGGGAGATACAATGAGCAGTTCTTC	CASSLGAGRYNEQFF
-	TRBV6-5	-	TRBJ2-2	TGTGCCAGCAGTTTTCGGACAGCGCCCGGGGAGCTGTTTTTT	CASSFRTAPGELFF
few	TRBV7-2	-	TRBJ1-4	TGTGCCAGCAGCTTAGCGCCCAGGGACCTAGGGGAAAAACTGTTTTTT	CASSLAPRDLGEKLFF
few	TRBV19	TRBD2	TRBJ2-2	TGTGCCAGTAGTCCTCTAGCGGGAGTTGGGAACACCGGGGAGCTGTTTTTT	CASSPLAGVGNTGELFF
-	TRBV9	-	TRBJ1-3	TGTGCCAGCAGCGTAGAGGGAGGGATGGGAAACACCATATATTTT	CASSVEGGMGNTIYF
-	TRBV6-5	-	TRBJ1-2	TGTGCCAGCAGTTACAAGGAGGGCCCGACCTCTGGCTACACCTTC	CASSYKEGPTSGYTF
once	TRBV10-1	-	TRBJ2-2	TGCGCCAGCAGTGACGAGGGGGTAGGGGCCGGGGAGCTGTTTTTT	CASSDEGVGAGELFF
-	TRBV10-3	TRBD2	TRBJ2-3	TGTGCCATCAGTGCGCGTAGCGGGGGGAGGACAGATACGCAGTATTTT	CAISARSGGRTDTQYF
-	TRBV28	TRBD1	TRBJ1-1	TGTGCCAGCAGTTTATGGGGGGACAGTGACGGCACTGAAGCTTTCTTT	CASSLWGDSDGTEAFF
medium-sized	TRBV6-6	-	TRBJ2-3	TGTGCCAGTAAACCCGCGACTAGCACAGATACGCAGTATTTT	CASKPATSTDTQYF
-	TRBV6-5	-	TRBJ1-2	TGTGCCAGCAGTTACTCGCCGGGGCCGTATGGCTACACCTTC	CASSYSPGPYGYTF